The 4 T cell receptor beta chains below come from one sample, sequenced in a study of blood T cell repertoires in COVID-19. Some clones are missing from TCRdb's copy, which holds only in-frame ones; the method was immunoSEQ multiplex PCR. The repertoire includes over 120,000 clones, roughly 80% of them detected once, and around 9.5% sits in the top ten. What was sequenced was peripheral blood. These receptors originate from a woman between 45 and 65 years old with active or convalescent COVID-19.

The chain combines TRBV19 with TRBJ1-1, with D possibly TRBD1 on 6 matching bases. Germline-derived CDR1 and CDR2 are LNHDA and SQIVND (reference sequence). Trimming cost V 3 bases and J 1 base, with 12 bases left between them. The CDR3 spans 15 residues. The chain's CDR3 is CASSMGTLTNTEAFF. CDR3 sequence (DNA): TGTGCCAGTAGTATGGGGACACTCACGAACACTGAAGCTTTCTTT.

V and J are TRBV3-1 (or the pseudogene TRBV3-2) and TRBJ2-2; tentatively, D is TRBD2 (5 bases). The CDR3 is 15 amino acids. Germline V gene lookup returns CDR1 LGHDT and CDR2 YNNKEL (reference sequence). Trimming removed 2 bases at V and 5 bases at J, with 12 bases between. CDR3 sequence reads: CASSQQTSGTGELFF. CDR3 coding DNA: TGTGCCAGCAGCCAACAGACCTCGGGGACCGGGGAGCTGTTTTTT.

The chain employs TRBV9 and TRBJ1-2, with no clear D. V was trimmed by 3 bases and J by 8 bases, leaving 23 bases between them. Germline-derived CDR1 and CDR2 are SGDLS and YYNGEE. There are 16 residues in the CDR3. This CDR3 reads CASSAGEEARPWGYTF. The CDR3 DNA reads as TGTGCCAGCAGCGCTGGCGAGGAGGCCCGACCTTGGGGCTACACCTTC.

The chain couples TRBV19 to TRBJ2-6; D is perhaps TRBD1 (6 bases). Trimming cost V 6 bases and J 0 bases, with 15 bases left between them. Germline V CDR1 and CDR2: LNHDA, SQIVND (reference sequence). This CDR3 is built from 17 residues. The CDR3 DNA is TGTGCCAGTAGCACGGGACAAGGAGGCTCTGGGGCCAACGTCCTGACTTTC. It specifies CASSTGQGGSGANVLTF.